A selection of T cell receptor beta chains follows, all from one sample in a study of OX40 agonist ivuxolimab in advanced cancers. TCRdb's copy holds only in-frame clones and misses some; the assay was immunoSEQ multiplex PCR. The table has fewer than 50,000 clones, roughly 82% seen once. Source: CD4+ or CD8+ T cells sorted from blood, taken in a trial of the OX40 agonist ivuxolimab. The origin of the receptors is an adult with an advanced solid tumor such as melanoma, head and neck, liver or kidney cancer. CDR3s include the opening cysteine and the closing phenylalanine or tryptophan. Fields, in order: V gene, clone size, J gene, D gene, CDR3 protein, CDR3 DNA. A D gene is named only where the DNA matches it firmly. Size values are once, few and many counts, or a class for expanded clones, and some rows have none.

TRBV10-1	-	TRBJ2-7	TRBD2	CAGLPGLAPSYEQYF	TGCGCCGGTTTACCGGGACTAGCGCCTTCCTACGAGCAGTACTTC
TRBV27	medium-sized	TRBJ2-7	-	CARDGTYEQYF	TGTGCCAGAGATGGGACCTACGAGCAGTACTTC
TRBV30	few	TRBJ2-3	-	CAWSVRERDTQYF	TGTGCCTGGAGTGTACGAGAGAGAGATACGCAGTATTTT
TRBV11-3	-	TRBJ2-3	TRBD2	CASSLGGSGSKNTQYF	TGTGCCAGCAGCTTAGGCGGTAGCGGGAGTAAAAATACGCAGTATTTT
TRBV6-5	-	TRBJ1-1	-	CASSGRSNTAFF	TGTGCCAGCAGTGGTCGGTCCAATACGGCTTTCTTT
TRBV6-6	-	TRBJ1-2	TRBD1	CASSKTGTGNGYTF	TGTGCCAGCAGTAAAACCGGGACAGGGAATGGCTACACCTTC
TRBV4-1	few	TRBJ2-2	-	CASSQERRVRGNTGELFF	TGCGCCAGCAGCCAAGAAAGGCGAGTCAGGGGGAACACCGGGGAGCTGTTTTTT
TRBV14	-	TRBJ1-6	-	CASSDEYNSPLHF	TGTGCCAGCAGCGATGAGTATAATTCACCCCTCCACTTT
TRBV5-6	-	TRBJ1-2	TRBD1	CASSLFSGQLYGYTF	TGTGCCAGCAGCTTGTTTTCGGGACAGCTCTATGGCTACACCTTC
TRBV5-1	once	TRBJ1-2	-	CASSSIPDSYGYTF	TGCGCCAGCAGCTCGATCCCGGACAGCTATGGCTACACCTTC
TRBV7-2	-	TRBJ1-1	-	CASSSNLGNTEAFF	TGTGCCAGCAGTTCAAATCTGGGAAACACTGAAGCTTTCTTT
TRBV5-5	-	TRBJ2-1	-	CASSLAPGHNEQFF	TGTGCCAGCAGCTTGGCCCCAGGTCACAATGAGCAGTTCTTC
TRBV28	-	TRBJ1-4	-	CASSPAGTGREKLFF	TGTGCCAGCAGTCCTGCCGGGACTGGTCGTGAAAAACTGTTTTTT
TRBV12-5	-	TRBJ1-2	TRBD1	CASAISVLRDRGLGGYTF	TGTGCTAGTGCTATCTCAGTTCTACGGGACAGGGGACTTGGTGGCTACACCTTC
TRBV27	-	TRBJ1-2	TRBD1	CASRMTGGWDGYTF	TGTGCCAGCCGAATGACAGGGGGCTGGGATGGCTACACCTTC
TRBV7-2	-	TRBJ2-4	-	CASSLSPNIQYF	TGTGCCAGCAGCTTATCCCCAAACATTCAGTACTTC
TRBV27	-	TRBJ2-1	-	CASSPPPLPRNNEQFF	TGTGCCAGCAGCCCCCCCCCTCTGCCAAGAAACAATGAGCAGTTCTTC
TRBV30	once	TRBJ2-7	-	CAWSTDSDSYEQYF	TGTGCCTGGAGTACGGACTCCGACTCCTACGAGCAGTACTTC
TRBV7-2	-	TRBJ1-1	-	CASSLWQDYTEAFF	TGTGCCAGCAGCTTATGGCAGGACTACACTGAAGCTTTCTTT
TRBV7-2	-	TRBJ1-4	-	CASSTVTVTNEKLFF	TGTGCCAGCAGCACTGTGACAGTCACTAATGAAAAACTGTTTTTT
TRBV7-7	-	TRBJ2-6	-	CASSPHGFLSGANVLTF	TGTGCCAGCAGCCCCCATGGTTTCCTGTCTGGGGCCAACGTCCTGACTTTC
TRBV10-2	-	TRBJ2-1	-	CASSLASEQFF	TGCGCCAGCAGCCTAGCGAGTGAGCAGTTCTTC
TRBV30	-	TRBJ1-1	-	CAWDQERWTEAFF	TGTGCCTGGGACCAGGAGAGGTGGACTGAAGCTTTCTTT
TRBV6-5	-	TRBJ2-7	TRBD2	CASSLGAVAGGFEQYF	TGTGCCAGCAGTTTGGGGGCGGTCGCGGGAGGCTTCGAGCAGTACTTC
TRBV9	-	TRBJ2-7	-	CASSVDELAYEQYF	TGTGCCAGCAGCGTGGACGAACTAGCCTACGAGCAGTACTTC
TRBV6-5	-	TRBJ2-7	-	CASSYAGSYEQYF	TGTGCCAGCAGTTACGCCGGCTCCTACGAGCAGTACTTC
TRBV6-5	-	TRBJ1-1	-	CASSYFGHNTEAFF	TGTGCCAGCAGTTACTTCGGACACAACACTGAAGCTTTCTTT
TRBV19	-	TRBJ2-7	-	CASSTGGEDEQYF	TGTGCCAGTAGTACCGGAGGGGAGGACGAGCAGTACTTC
TRBV10-3	-	TRBJ2-3	TRBD2	CAISEAGGLADTQYF	TGTGCCATCAGTGAGGCGGGAGGGCTGGCAGATACGCAGTATTTT
TRBV15	-	TRBJ2-1	-	CATSRHDTSYNEQFF	TGTGCCACCAGCAGACACGATACCTCCTACAATGAGCAGTTCTTC
TRBV9	medium-sized	TRBJ1-1	TRBD1	CASSVYRGTEAFF	TGTGCCAGCAGCGTATACAGGGGAACTGAAGCTTTCTTT
TRBV2	-	TRBJ2-7	TRBD1	CASSVDRGEQYF	TGTGCCAGCAGCGTGGACAGGGGCGAGCAGTACTTC
TRBV4-1	once	TRBJ2-3	-	CASSQQLLGLTDTQYF	TGCGCCAGCAGCCAACAGTTACTTGGGCTTACAGATACGCAGTATTTT
TRBV10-3	-	TRBJ1-2	TRBD1	CAISEVGQGADGYTF	TGTGCCATCAGTGAAGTGGGACAGGGGGCGGATGGCTACACCTTC
TRBV11-3	-	TRBJ2-7	-	CASSLGGRPHEQYF	TGTGCCAGCAGCTTAGGGGGGCGACCACACGAGCAGTACTTC
TRBV4-3	-	TRBJ1-6	-	CASSLEGENSPLHF	TGCGCCAGCAGCTTGGAAGGGGAGAATTCACCCCTCCACTTT
TRBV5-5	-	TRBJ1-4	TRBD1	CASSSDRGGEKLFF	TGTGCCAGCAGTTCTGACAGGGGAGGTGAAAAACTGTTTTTT
TRBV30	medium-sized	TRBJ2-7	-	CAPSQGPSYEQYF	TGTGCCCCGTCACAGGGTCCGTCCTACGAGCAGTACTTC
TRBV5-6	-	TRBJ1-2	-	CASSRKLTGGTYGYTF	TGTGCCAGCAGCCGTAAGCTGACGGGGGGGACCTATGGCTACACCTTC
TRBV7-8	-	TRBJ2-3	-	CASSPRRTTRPPGTDTQYF	TGTGCCAGCAGCCCCAGGAGGACTACCCGCCCGCCTGGCACAGATACGCAGTATTTT
TRBV19	-	TRBJ2-1	-	CASSIRDFDNEQFF	TGTGCCAGTAGTATACGGGACTTCGACAATGAGCAGTTCTTC
TRBV11-2	-	TRBJ2-7	TRBD1	CASSLDSGTGTFYEQYF	TGTGCCAGCAGCTTAGATTCCGGGACAGGCACCTTCTACGAGCAGTACTTC
TRBV9	-	TRBJ1-1	-	CASSGTTQGNTEAFF	TGTGCCAGCAGCGGCACCACTCAGGGAAACACTGAAGCTTTCTTT
TRBV7-9	-	TRBJ1-4	-	CASSLGRGNEKLFF	TGTGCCAGCAGCTTAGGCAGGGGTAATGAAAAACTGTTTTTT
TRBV27	-	TRBJ2-7	-	CASSPVVGGEQYF	TGTGCCAGCAGTCCCGTTGTGGGGGGAGAGCAGTACTTC